A single sample is the source of the 8 T cell receptor beta chains below, sequenced in a study of blood T cell repertoires in COVID-19. Data came from immunoSEQ multiplex PCR; TCRdb stores just in-frame clones and leaves some out. The sample includes over 120,000 clones, 80% to 90% of them seen just once. Specimen: peripheral blood. The receptors come from a woman in her forties or fifties with acute or convalescent COVID-19.

The V and J genes are TRBV7-3 and TRBJ2-5; a weak D match, TRBD2 (6 bases). This CDR3 has 14 residues. The germline V gene encodes CDR1 SGHTA and CDR2 FQGTGA. The germline V and J ends were trimmed by 1 base and 5 bases, with 11 bases remaining between them. The CDR3 is CASSLNPGAETQYF. The CDR3 DNA reads TGTGCCAGCAGCTTAAATCCGGGAGCTGAGACCCAGTACTTC.

V usage is TRBV5-6 and J usage is TRBJ1-2, with a tentative D call TRBD1 (6 bases). Germline V gives CDR1 SGHDT, CDR2 YYEEEE. V lost 2 bases and J 2 bases, leaving 10 bases between the germline ends. The CDR3 length is 14 residues. The CDR3 here is CASSLQGNNYGYTF. The CDR3 DNA is TGTGCCAGCAGCTTACAGGGAAACAACTATGGCTACACCTTC.

The chain combines TRBV28 with TRBJ1-1; 7 nucleotides match TRBD1. With 5 bases clipped from V and 4 bases from J, the junction kept 10 bases outside the gene matches. Looked up from germline, CDR1 is MDHEN and CDR2 is SYDVKM. CDR3 size: 15 residues. The CDR3 reads CASSLPTGQGTEAFF. The CDR3 bases are TGTGCCAGCAGTCTGCCGACAGGGCAGGGCACTGAAGCTTTCTTT.

This chain uses TRBV19 with TRBJ2-1; the D is unclear. Germline-derived CDR1 and CDR2 are LNHDA and SQIVND (reference sequence). The V end lost 1 base, the J end lost 5 bases, and 6 bases lay between the germline ends. This CDR3 has 13 residues. CDR3 nucleotide sequence: TGTGCCAGTAGTATAGGGCAGAACAATGAGCAGTTCTTC. This sequence encodes CASSIGQNNEQFF. The full variable domain, completed using reference TRBV19 and TRBJ2-1, is DGGITQSPKYLFRKEGQNVTLSCEQNLNHDAMYWYRQDPGQGLRLIYYSQIVNDFQKGDIAEGYSVSREKKESFPLTVTSAQKNPTAFYLCASSIGQNNEQFFGPGTRLTVL.

The J gene is TRBJ2-1, the V gene TRBV5-4; D might be TRBD2 (5 bases). V lost 4 bases, J lost 7 bases, and 15 bases lay in between. The CDR3 has 14 amino acids. Germline V gene sequence: CDR1 SGHNT, CDR2 YYREEE (reference sequence). The CDR3 here is CASSDRLGGNEQFF. The CDR3 DNA sequence: TGTGCCAGCAGCGATCGACTGGGCGGGAATGAGCAGTTCTTC.

The rearrangement uses TRBV4-2 and TRBJ2-2; 10 bases match TRBD2. V trimming: 0 bases; J trimming: 5 bases; junction bases outside the gene matches: 6. The CDR3 contains 17 residues. Germline assignment: CDR1 LGHNA and CDR2 YNFKEQ. The CDR3, as DNA: TGTGCCAGCAGCCAAGAGAGGGTAGCGGGAGGTACCGGGGAGCTGTTTTTT. Translated: CASSQERVAGGTGELFF.

The V and J genes are TRBV27 and TRBJ1-1, with TRBD1 as a possible D gene (6 bases). In germline, CDR1 is MNHEY, CDR2 SMNVEV (reference sequence). The CDR3 is 13 residues long. V lost 1 base, J lost 10 bases, and 13 bases lay in between. CDR3 nucleotide sequence: TGTGCCAGCAGTTTATTGAAATACAGGGTAGCTTTCTTT. It is translated as CASSLLKYRVAFF.

The chain is built from TRBV20-1 and TRBJ1-2; 10 positions match TRBD1. Trimming cost V 3 bases and J 6 bases; bases outside gene matches: 7. Germline loops: CDR1 DFQATT, CDR2 SNEGSKA (reference sequence). The CDR3 runs 14 residues. In DNA form, the CDR3 reads TGCAGTGCTAGTCGGATCGGGACAGGGGATGGCTACACCTTC. Its protein is CSASRIGTGDGYTF.